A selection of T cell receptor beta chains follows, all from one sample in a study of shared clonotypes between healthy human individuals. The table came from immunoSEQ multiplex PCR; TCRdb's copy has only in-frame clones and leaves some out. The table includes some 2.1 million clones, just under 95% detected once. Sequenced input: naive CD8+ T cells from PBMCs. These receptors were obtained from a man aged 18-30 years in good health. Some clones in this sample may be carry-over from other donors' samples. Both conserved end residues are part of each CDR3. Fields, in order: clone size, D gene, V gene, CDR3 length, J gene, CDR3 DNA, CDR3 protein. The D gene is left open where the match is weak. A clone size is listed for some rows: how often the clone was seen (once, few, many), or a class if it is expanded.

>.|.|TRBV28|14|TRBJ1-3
TGTGCCAGCAGGATCGGACTGTCTGGAAACACCATATATTTT
CASRIGLSGNTIYF
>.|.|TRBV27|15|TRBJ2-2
TGTGCCAGCAGCCCTACTAGGGTTTACACCGGGGAGCTGTTTTTT
CASSPTRVYTGELFF
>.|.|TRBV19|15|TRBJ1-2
TGTGCCAGTATGCGGGGACCAGGGCAGGTGGATGGCTACACCTTC
CASMRGPGQVDGYTF
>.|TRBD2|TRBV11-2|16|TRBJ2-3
TGTGCCAGCAGCTCTAGCGGGAACGGTGGCACAGATACGCAGTATTTT
CASSSSGNGGTDTQYF
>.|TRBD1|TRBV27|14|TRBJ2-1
TGTGCCAGCGCGAGGGGGCCCGACGTCAATGAGCAGTTCTTC
CASARGPDVNEQFF
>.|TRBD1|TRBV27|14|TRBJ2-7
TGTGCCAGCAGTTTAAGGGACAGGCCCCACGAGCAGTACTTC
CASSLRDRPHEQYF
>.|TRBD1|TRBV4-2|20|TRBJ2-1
TGTGCCAGCAGCCAAGAGTCGTCAGGGGGCCTTATGGACTCCTACAATGAGCAGTTCTTC
CASSQESSGGLMDSYNEQFF
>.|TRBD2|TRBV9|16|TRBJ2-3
TGTGCCAGCAGCGTAGGAAGCGGGAGCGGCACAGATACGCAGTATTTT
CASSVGSGSGTDTQYF
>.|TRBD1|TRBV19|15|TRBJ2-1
TGTGCCAGTATTCCCGGGACAGGGGCTTACAATGAGCAGTTCTTC
CASIPGTGAYNEQFF
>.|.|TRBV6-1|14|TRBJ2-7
TGTGCCAGCACCCCACTCGGGAGCTCCTACGAGCAGTACTTC
CASTPLGSSYEQYF
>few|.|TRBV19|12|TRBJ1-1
TGTGCCAGTGCAACATTGAACACTGAAGCTTTCTTT
CASATLNTEAFF
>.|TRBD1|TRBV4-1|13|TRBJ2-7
TGCGCCAGCAGCGCTACAGGGGGCTACGAGCAGTACTTC
CASSATGGYEQYF
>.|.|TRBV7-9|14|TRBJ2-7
TGTGCCAGCAGCCCGCGGGGTTTCACCTACGAGCAGTACTTC
CASSPRGFTYEQYF
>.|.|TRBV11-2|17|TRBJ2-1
TGTGCCAGCAGCCAGAAGACCGGACCCCACAGGATCGATGAGCAGTTCTTC
CASSQKTGPHRIDEQFF
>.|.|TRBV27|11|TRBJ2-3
TGTGCCAGCCCCAGGGGAGATACGCAGTATTTT
CASPRGDTQYF
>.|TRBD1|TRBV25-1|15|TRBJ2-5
TGTGCCAGCAGTGATCGCCAGGGGGCGCGGGAGACCCAGTACTTC
CASSDRQGARETQYF
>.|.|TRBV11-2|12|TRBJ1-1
TGTGCCAGCAGCCAGGGGAACACTGAAGCTTTCTTT
CASSQGNTEAFF
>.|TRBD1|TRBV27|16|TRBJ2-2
TGTGCCAGCAGTTTTCTTGGGACAGGGGGCACCGGGGAGCTGTTTTTT
CASSFLGTGGTGELFF
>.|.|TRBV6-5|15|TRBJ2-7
TGTGCCAGCAGTTATTGGGGGGCTGAAACCTACGAGCAGTACTTC
CASSYWGAETYEQYF
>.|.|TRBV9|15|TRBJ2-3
TGTGCCAGCAGCGTCGGCGGGGCTATCACAGATACGCAGTATTTT
CASSVGGAITDTQYF
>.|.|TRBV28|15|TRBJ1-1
TGTGCCAGCAGTTTATCTAGACAGCTGAACACTGAAGCTTTCTTT
CASSLSRQLNTEAFF
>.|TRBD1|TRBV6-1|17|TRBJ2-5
TGTGCCAGCAGTGACGTTTTGGGGACAGGGTATAGGGAGACCCAGTACTTC
CASSDVLGTGYRETQYF
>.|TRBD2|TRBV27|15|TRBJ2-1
TGTGCCAGCAGGGATAGCGGGAGCTCCTACAATGAGCAGTTCTTC
CASRDSGSSYNEQFF
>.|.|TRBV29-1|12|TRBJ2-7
TGCAGCGTTGCTCCGGGGACCTACGAGCAGTACTTC
CSVAPGTYEQYF
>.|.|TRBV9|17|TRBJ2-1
TGTGCCAGCAGCGGGATACTGAGCGGTAGGCCCTACAATGAGCAGTTCTTC
CASSGILSGRPYNEQFF